This TCR beta chain stems from a study of T cells in Graves' hyperthyroidism and ophthalmopathy. Study-wide results and caveats: The model predicted ophthalmopathy a median roughly six months before onset. Most thyroid clonotypes expanded above 0.001 appeared in blood too.

It was RNA transcripts that yielded the amplified TCR beta CDR3 regions. An initial round of RT-PCR targeting the TCR CDR3 relied on the HTBI primer set. Each CDR3 protein gets one entry after TCRdb re-called the multiplex PCR reads with MiXCR. The sample shows about 570,000 distinct CDR3 sequences, around 45% of them seen only once. Per the germline V gene, CDR1 is SGDLS and CDR2 is YYNGEE. V was pared by 3 bases and J by 0 bases, with 8 bases between. The CDR3 length is 14 residues. This clonotype was found many times. Its antigen is currently unknown. The chain links TRBV9 to TRBJ2-3; D is undetermined. The TCR sequence derives from an adult woman with Graves' disease, either hyperthyroidism or ophthalmopathy (not recorded which). The specimen was peripheral blood or thyroid tissue (not recorded which). The CDR3 DNA reads as TGTGCCAGCAGCGGACAAACTAGCACAGATACGCAGTATTTT. Translated, it gives CASSGQTSTDTQYF.